Listed here are 3 T cell receptor delta chains from one sample, sequenced in a study of Vδ1+ human thymocytes. Antigens for these TCRs are unknown. Study-wide results and limits: In the thymus, TRG and TRD repertoires looked highly polyclonal with Gaussian CDR3 lengths.

RNA was extracted from the cells and then reverse transcribed. Multiplex PCR used pooled V-gene forward primers and a constant-region reverse primer to amplify CDR3s. TCRdb re-called the multiplex PCR reads with CATT. The sample includes roughly 55,000 delta-chain clones, about 16% of them seen just once. The specimen was Vdelta1+ gamma-delta thymocytes from the thymus. Subset defined: FACS-sorted CD3+ TCRalphabeta- TCRVdelta1+ TCRVdelta2- thymocytes. Receptors originate from a boy in the first two years of life who had congenital heart surgery.

This chain joins TRDV1 and TRDJ1; D ambiguous. This CDR3 is built from 19 residues. Per germline, CDR1 TSWWSYY and CDR2 QGS. Trimming left V 2 bases short and J 0 bases short, with 22 bases between. The CDR3, as DNA: TGTGCTCTTGGGGAAATTCACCCCCTCAGGCGGACCAACACCGATAAACTCATCTTT. It codes for CALGEIHPLRRTNTDKLIF.

This clone appeared a few times. The chain is built from TRDV1 and TRDJ1; 8 bases align to TRDD3. V shed 5 bases, J shed 1 base, and the junction held 18 bases outside the gene matches. The germline V gene has CDR1 TSWWSYY and CDR2 QGS. The CDR3 is 19 residues long. CDR3 DNA: TGTGCTCTTGGGACGCCTACGAGGGATACGCTCAGGGGCACCGATAAACTCATCTTT. It yields the protein CALGTPTRDTLRGTDKLIF.

The V gene is TRDV1, the J gene TRDJ1; D not certain. Deletions cut 4 bases from V and 2 bases from J, with 20 bases between. Germline values: CDR1 TSWWSYY, CDR2 QGS. The CDR3 is 17 amino acids. CDR3 DNA sequence: TGTGCTCTTGGGGCCTTACTCCCTCCCTCCCTAACCGATAAACTCATCTTT. The encoded protein is CALGALLPPSLTDKLIF.